This T cell receptor beta chain was observed in a study of blood T cell repertoires in COVID-19. Authors' data handling: Reference gene primer amplification gave estimated nucleated cell counts. Profiled with immunoSEQ multiplex PCR; TCRdb holds only in-frame clones, not every one. That table furnishes V, J and clone size, whereas the DNA furnished D and trimming. The sample lists about 300,000 clones; about 88% were seen once. This receptor was taken from a man between 65 and 79 years old with acute or convalescent COVID-19. The source material was peripheral blood.

The CDR3 here is CATSDPGWAPGLQVPDTQYF. In DNA, the CDR3 is TGTGCCACCAGTGACCCTGGTTGGGCCCCGGGACTCCAGGTCCCAGATACGCAGTATTTT. The V and J genes are TRBV24-1 and TRBJ2-3; possible D gene TRBD2, 6 bases. The CDR3 totals 20 residues. Germline CDR1 reads KGHDR; CDR2 reads SFDVKD. V was shortened by 4 bases and J by 4 bases, with 29 bases between the two germline ends.